This T cell receptor beta chain came from a study of blood T cell repertoires in COVID-19. Study in general: Acute-phase and convalescent COVID-19 samples originated in the United States, Italy and Spain. PBMCs, B-cell-depleted T cells, or T cells were the source of the cDNA or gDNA that made up the material.

Repertoires were generated with immunoSEQ multiplex PCR, while TCRdb's copy carries only in-frame clones and drops some. The sample gives tens of thousands of clones, around 73% of which show up once; approximately 7% is in the top ten. Sequencing was carried out using peripheral blood. The sequence was obtained from a woman aged 60-70 years with acute or convalescent COVID-19.

The chain's CDR3 is CASSLIWGPNTGELFF. In DNA, the CDR3 is TGTGCCAGCAGCTTAATCTGGGGCCCTAACACCGGGGAGCTGTTTTTT. The chain employs TRBV7-2 and TRBJ2-2; tentative D call: TRBD1 (5 bases). V was pared by 2 bases and J by 2 bases, with 12 bases between. Germline V gene data show CDR1 as SGHTA and CDR2 as FQGNSA. The CDR3 runs to 16 residues.